Sequencing of this T cell receptor (beta chain) was carried out in a study of response to subunit inactivated influenza vaccine. MiXCR was run by TCRdb on the RT-PCR reads, yielding one entry per CDR3 protein. This table has about 570,000 distinct CDR3 sequences, approximately 11% appearing once. V lost 2 bases, J lost 6 bases, and 6 bases stayed unmatched. The CDR3 has 16 residues. From germline, CDR1 is SGHVS and CDR2 FQNEAQ. This sample also appeared in a second study, on T cells expressing NK-cell markers. This second report adds: Making the TCR beta cDNA relied on 5'RACE template switching with UMIs.

Sequencing used PBMCs from blood, obtained on the day of vaccination. J is TRBJ2-1 and V is TRBV7-8; 11 bases map to TRBD2. The clonotype was recovered from a man in his forties or fifties who received an inactivated influenza vaccine. The chain's CDR3 is CASSLPRLAGINEQFF. CDR3 coding DNA: TGTGCCAGCAGCTTACCCCGACTAGCGGGAATCAATGAGCAGTTCTTC.